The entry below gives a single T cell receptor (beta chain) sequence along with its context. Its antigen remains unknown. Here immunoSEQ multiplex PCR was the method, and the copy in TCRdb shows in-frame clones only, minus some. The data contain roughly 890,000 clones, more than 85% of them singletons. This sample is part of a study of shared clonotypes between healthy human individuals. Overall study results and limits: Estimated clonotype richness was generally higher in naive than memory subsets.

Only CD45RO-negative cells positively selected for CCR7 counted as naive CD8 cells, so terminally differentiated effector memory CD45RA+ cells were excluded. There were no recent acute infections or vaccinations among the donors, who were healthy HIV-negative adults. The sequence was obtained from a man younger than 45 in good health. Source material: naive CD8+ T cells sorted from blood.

For the CDR3, the DNA is TGTGCCAGCAGCGACTTTACCGGGACGGATAGCAATCAGCCCCAGCATTTT. Residues: CASSDFTGTDSNQPQHF. The J gene is TRBJ1-5, the V gene TRBV5-6, with D possibly matching TRBD1 (5 bases). V lost 4 bases and J 0 bases, leaving 17 bases between the germline ends. CDR1 and CDR2 from the germline V gene are SGHDT and YYEEEE. This CDR3 has 17 residues.